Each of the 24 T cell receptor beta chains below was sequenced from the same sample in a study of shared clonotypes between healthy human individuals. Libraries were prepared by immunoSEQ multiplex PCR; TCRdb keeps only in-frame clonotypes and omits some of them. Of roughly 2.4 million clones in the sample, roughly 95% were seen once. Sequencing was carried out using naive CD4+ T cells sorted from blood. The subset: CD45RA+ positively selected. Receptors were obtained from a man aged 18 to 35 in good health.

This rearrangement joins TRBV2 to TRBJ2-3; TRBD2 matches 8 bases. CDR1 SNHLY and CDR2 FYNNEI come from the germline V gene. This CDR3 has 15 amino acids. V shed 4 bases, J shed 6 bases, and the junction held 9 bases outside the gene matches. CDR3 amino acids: CASSGPGTRSDTQYF. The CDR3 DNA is TGTGCCAGCAGTGGTCCCGGGACTAGGTCGGATACGCAGTATTTT.

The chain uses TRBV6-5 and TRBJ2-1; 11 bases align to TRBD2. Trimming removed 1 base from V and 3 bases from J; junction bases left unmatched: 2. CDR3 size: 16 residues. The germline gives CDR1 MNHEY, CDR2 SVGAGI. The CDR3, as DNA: TGTGCCAGCAGTTACTTCGGGACTAGCGGCTACAATGAGCAGTTCTTC. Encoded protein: CASSYFGTSGYNEQFF.

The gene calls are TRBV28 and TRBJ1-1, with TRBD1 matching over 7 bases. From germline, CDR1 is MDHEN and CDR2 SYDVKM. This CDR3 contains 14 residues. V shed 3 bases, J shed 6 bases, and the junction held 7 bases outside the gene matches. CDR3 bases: TGTGCCAGCAGTTTTCCTCAGGGGGGAGCTGAAGCTTTCTTT. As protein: CASSFPQGGAEAFF.

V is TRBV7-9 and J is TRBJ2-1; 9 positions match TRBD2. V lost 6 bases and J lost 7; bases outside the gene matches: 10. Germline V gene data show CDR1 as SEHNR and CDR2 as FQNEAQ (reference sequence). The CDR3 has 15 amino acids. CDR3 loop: CASRRTSGPPNEQFF. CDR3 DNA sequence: TGTGCCAGCAGGCGAACTAGCGGGCCACCAAATGAGCAGTTCTTC.

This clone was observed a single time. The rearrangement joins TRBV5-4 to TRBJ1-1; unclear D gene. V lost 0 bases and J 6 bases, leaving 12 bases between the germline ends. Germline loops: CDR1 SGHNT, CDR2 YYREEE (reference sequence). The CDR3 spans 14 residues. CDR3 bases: TGTGCCAGCAGCTTGGCTGGGAATACACCTGAAGCTTTCTTT. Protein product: CASSLAGNTPEAFF.

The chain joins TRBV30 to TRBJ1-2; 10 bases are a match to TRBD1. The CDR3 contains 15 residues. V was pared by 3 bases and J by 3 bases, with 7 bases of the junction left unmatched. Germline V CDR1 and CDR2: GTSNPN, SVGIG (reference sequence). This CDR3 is CAWRVPGQGHYGYTF. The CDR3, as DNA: TGTGCCTGGAGGGTACCGGGACAGGGGCACTATGGCTACACCTTC. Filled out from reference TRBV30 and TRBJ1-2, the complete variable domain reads SQTIHQWPATLVQPVGSPLSLECTVEGTSNPNLYWYRQAAGRGLQLLFYSVGIGQISSEVPQNLSASRPQDRQFILSSKKLLLSDSGFYLCAWRVPGQGHYGYTFGSGTRLTVV.

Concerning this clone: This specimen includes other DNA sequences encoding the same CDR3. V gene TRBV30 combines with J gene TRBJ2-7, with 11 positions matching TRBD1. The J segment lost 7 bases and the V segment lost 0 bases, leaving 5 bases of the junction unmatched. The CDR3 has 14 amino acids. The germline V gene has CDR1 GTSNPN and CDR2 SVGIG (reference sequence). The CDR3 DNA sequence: TGTGCCTGGAGTGTTGGACAGGGGGCGGGTGAGCAGTACTTC. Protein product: CAWSVGQGAGEQYF.

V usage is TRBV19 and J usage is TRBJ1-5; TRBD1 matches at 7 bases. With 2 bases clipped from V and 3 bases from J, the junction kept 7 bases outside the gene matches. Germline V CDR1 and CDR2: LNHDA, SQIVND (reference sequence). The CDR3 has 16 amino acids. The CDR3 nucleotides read TGTGCCAGTAGTATAAGCAGGGGGGCGTTCAATCAGCCCCAGCATTTT. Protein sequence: CASSISRGAFNQPQHF.

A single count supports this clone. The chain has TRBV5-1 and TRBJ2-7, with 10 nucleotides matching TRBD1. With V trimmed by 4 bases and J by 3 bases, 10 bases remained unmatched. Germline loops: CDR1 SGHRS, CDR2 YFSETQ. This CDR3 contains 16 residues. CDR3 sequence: CASSRTSGTGVYEQYF. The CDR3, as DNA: TGCGCCAGCAGCAGAACTTCCGGGACAGGGGTCTACGAGCAGTACTTC.

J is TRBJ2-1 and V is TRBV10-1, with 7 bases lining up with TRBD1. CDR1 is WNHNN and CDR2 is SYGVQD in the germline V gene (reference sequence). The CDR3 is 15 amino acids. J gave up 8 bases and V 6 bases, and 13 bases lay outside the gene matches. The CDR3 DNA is TGCGCCAGCAGCGCAACACAGGGGTTAGGCGATGAGCAGTTCTTC. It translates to CASSATQGLGDEQFF.

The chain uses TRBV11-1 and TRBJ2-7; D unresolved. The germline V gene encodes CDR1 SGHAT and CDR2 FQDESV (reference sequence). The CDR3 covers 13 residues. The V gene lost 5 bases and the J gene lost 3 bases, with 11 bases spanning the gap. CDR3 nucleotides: TGTGCCAGCAGCAAGGACGGTCTCTACGAGCAGTACTTC. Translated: CASSKDGLYEQYF.

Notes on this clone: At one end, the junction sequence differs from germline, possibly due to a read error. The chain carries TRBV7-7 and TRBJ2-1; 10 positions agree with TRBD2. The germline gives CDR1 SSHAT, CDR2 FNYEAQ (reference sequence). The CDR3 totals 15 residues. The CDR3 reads CASSLTSGIGNEQFF. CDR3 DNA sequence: TGTGCTAGCAGCTTAACTAGCGGGATCGGCAATGAGCAGTTCTTC.

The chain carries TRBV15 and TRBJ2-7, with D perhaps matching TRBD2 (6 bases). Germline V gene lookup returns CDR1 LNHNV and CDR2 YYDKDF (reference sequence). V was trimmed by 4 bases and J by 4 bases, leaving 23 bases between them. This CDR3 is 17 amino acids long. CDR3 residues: CATSTRDSQAGSYEQYF. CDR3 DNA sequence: TGTGCCACCAGCACCCGGGACTCCCAAGCTGGCTCTTACGAGCAGTACTTC.

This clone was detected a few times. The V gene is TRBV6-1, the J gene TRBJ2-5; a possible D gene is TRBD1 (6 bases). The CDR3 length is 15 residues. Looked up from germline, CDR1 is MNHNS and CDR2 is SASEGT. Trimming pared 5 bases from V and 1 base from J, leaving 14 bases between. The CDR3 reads CASSRSLDSQETQYF. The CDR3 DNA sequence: TGTGCCAGCAGTCGCTCCTTGGACAGCCAAGAGACCCAGTACTTC.

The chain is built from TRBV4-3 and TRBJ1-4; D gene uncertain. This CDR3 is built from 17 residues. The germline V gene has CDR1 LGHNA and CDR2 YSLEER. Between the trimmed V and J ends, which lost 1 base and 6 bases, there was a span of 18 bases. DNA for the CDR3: TGCGCCAGCAGCCAAGGATGGAGCGGGGAGGATGATGAAAAACTGTTTTTT. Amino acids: CASSQGWSGEDDEKLFF.

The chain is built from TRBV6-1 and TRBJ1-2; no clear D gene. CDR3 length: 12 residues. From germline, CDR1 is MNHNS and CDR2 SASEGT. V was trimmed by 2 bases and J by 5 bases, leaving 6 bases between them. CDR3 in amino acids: CASSESEYGYTF. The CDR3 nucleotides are TGTGCCAGCAGTGAATCCGAATATGGCTACACCTTC.

The CDR3 DNA sequence: TGTGCCAGCAGTGACCTGACAGGGAGGGGAATATCACCCCTCCACTTT. Encoded protein: CASSDLTGRGISPLHF. The chain has TRBV6-1 and TRBJ1-6; 7 bases are a match to TRBD1. CDR3 length: 16 residues. Germline V gives CDR1 MNHNS, CDR2 SASEGT. V shed 3 bases, J shed 10 bases, and the junction held 12 bases outside the gene matches.

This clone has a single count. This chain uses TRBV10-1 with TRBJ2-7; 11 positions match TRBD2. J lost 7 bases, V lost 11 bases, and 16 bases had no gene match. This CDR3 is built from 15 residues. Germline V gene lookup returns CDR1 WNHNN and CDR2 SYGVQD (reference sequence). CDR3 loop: CARYQILAGVEEQYF. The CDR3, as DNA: TGCGCCCGTTACCAAATACTAGCGGGAGTAGAAGAGCAGTACTTC.

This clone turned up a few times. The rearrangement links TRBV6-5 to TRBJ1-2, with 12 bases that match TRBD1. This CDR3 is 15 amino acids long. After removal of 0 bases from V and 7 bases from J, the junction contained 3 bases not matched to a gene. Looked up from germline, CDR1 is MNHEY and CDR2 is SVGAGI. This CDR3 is CASSYSGQGAPGYTF. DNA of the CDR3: TGTGCCAGCAGTTACTCGGGACAGGGGGCGCCTGGCTACACCTTC.

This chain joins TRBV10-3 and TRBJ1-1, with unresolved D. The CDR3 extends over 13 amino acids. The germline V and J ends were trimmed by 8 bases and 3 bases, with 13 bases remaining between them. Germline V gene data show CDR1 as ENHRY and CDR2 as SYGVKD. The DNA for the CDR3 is TGTGCCATCCGGGGAGTATTGGACACTGAAGCTTTCTTT. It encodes CAIRGVLDTEAFF.

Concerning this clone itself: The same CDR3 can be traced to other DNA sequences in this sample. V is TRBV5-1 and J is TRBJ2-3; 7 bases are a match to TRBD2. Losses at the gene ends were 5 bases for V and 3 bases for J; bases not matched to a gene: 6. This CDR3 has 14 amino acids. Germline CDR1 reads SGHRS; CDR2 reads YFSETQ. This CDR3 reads CASSLSGGTDTQYF. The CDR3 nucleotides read TGCGCCAGCAGTCTCTCCGGGGGGACAGATACGCAGTATTTT. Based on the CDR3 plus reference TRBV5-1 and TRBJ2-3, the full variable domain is KAGVTQTPRYLIKTRGQQVTLSCSPISGHRSVSWYQQTPGQGLQFLFEYFSETQRNKGNFPGRFSGRQFSNSRSEMNVSTLELGDSALYLCASSLSGGTDTQYFGPGTRLTVL.

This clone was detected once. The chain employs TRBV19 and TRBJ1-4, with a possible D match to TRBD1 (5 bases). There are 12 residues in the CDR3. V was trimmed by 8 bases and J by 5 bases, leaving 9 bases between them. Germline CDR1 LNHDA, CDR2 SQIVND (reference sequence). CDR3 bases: TGTGCCAGTGCAGGGCAGAATGAAAAACTGTTTTTT. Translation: CASAGQNEKLFF.

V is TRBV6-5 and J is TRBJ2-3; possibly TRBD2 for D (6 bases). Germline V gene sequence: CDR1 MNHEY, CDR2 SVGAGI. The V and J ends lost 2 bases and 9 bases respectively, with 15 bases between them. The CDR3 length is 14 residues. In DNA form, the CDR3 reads TGTGCCAGCAGTTACCAGGCTCTCGGGAGCACGCAGTATTTT. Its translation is CASSYQALGSTQYF.

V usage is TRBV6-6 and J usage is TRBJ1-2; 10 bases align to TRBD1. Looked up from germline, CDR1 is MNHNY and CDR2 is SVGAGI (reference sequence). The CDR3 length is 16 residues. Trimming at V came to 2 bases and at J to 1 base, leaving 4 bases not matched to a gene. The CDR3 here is CASSYRDRGLNYGYTF. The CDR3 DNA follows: TGTGCCAGCAGTTACCGTGACAGGGGGCTTAACTATGGCTACACCTTC.